This T cell receptor beta chain emerged from a study of blood T cell repertoires in COVID-19. Assay: immunoSEQ multiplex PCR; the TCRdb copy retains only in-frame clones and omits some. The sample includes 270,000 or so clones, 82% of them seen just once. Germline loops: CDR1 LGHNA, CDR2 YSLEER. The CDR3 has 16 residues. With V trimmed by 4 bases and J by 2 bases, 11 bases remained unmatched. This rearrangement joins TRBV4-3 to TRBJ2-7; the match to TRBD2 covers 7 bases. The source of this sequence is a woman under 30 with acute or convalescent COVID-19. Sequenced material: peripheral blood. The CDR3, as DNA: TGCGCCAGCAGCCCAGCGGGAAGGCAGGGAACCTACGAGCAGTACTTC. This encodes CASSPAGRQGTYEQYF.